This record concerns one TCR beta chain sequence. The sample is drawn from a study of blood T cell repertoires in COVID-19. For recovered donors of Cohort 3, there were two negative PCRs, clearance, or symptom resolution. Produced via immunoSEQ multiplex PCR; TCRdb's table is partial and in-frame only. The sample has some 260,000 clones, about 89% seen once. Germline assignment: CDR1 SEHNR and CDR2 FQNEAQ (reference sequence). The CDR3 is made up of 14 amino acids. V was trimmed by 1 base and J by 5 bases, leaving 9 bases between them. This receptor was taken from a middle-aged man who had recovered from COVID-19. The genes are TRBV7-9 and TRBJ2-1, with D possibly TRBD2 on 6 matching bases. Sequenced material: PBMCs or T cells enriched from blood (not recorded which). DNA for the CDR3: TGTGCCAGCAGCTTAGGGGACTTGAACAATGAGCAGTTCTTC. Translated, it gives CASSLGDLNNEQFF.